This passage covers 20 T cell receptor beta chains from one sample sequenced in a study of blood T cells in healthy people across ages. Using a J-beta primer mix together with a sample-barcoded 5' primer, a second PCR was run for roughly 7 to 12 cycles. A single record per CDR3 protein comes from TCRdb applying MiXCR to the 5' RACE reads. The sample shows roughly 1.7 million distinct CDR3 sequences, 34% of them seen only once. The sequenced sample was blood. These receptors originate from a woman aged 30 to 39 in good health.

This chain connects TRBV5-1 to TRBJ2-3; D ambiguous. CDR1 and CDR2 (germline): SGHRS, YFSETQ. V shed 0 bases and J shed 0 bases, with 14 bases lying between them. CDR3 length: 17 residues. CDR3 nucleotide sequence: TGCGCCAGCAGCTTGGCGGCAAAAGGAACTAGCACAGATACGCAGTATTTT. It encodes CASSLAAKGTSTDTQYF.

CDR3 bases: TGTGCCAGCAGTTTATCCGGACAGATCAATCAGCCCCAGCATTTT. Encoded protein: CASSLSGQINQPQHF. The gene calls are TRBV12-3 or TRBV12-4 and TRBJ1-5; the D gene is possibly TRBD1 (6 bases). The CDR3 extends over 15 amino acids. Trimming left V 2 bases short and J 3 bases short, with 11 bases between.

The V gene is TRBV27, the J gene TRBJ1-1; 10 bases align to TRBD1. Unmatched junction bases numbered 9, after V lost 6 bases and J lost 5 bases. The germline gives CDR1 MNHEY, CDR2 SMNVEV (reference sequence). This CDR3 has 15 amino acids. The CDR3 DNA reads TGTGCCAGCAGACCCGGGACAGGGGATGGTACTGAAGCTTTCTTT. This translates into CASRPGTGDGTEAFF.

This clonotype was picked up a small number of times. This sequence joins TRBV3-1 and TRBJ2-5; 8 bases fit TRBD2. CDR1 is LGHDT, CDR2 YNNKEL, per germline (reference sequence). The CDR3 is 15 amino acids. V lost 3 bases to trimming and J lost 2 bases; unmatched junction nucleotides: 5. The CDR3 nucleotides read TGTGCCAGCAGCCAGCGAGCGGGAGCTCAAGAGACCCAGTACTTC. It is translated as CASSQRAGAQETQYF.

J is TRBJ1-2 and V is TRBV5-1; 10 nucleotides align to TRBD1. Germline CDR1 SGHRS, CDR2 YFSETQ. The V segment lost 7 bases and the J segment 6 bases; nucleotides outside the gene matches: 9. This CDR3 spans 14 amino acids. Here the CDR3 DNA reads TGCGCCAGCCGCTCAGACAGGGGGCTCAATGGCTACACCTTC. Its protein product is CASRSDRGLNGYTF.

The V call is TRBV6-6, the J call TRBJ1-2, with 10 positions matching TRBD1. Per germline, CDR1 MNHNY and CDR2 SVGAGI (reference sequence). This CDR3 region has 14 residues. V shed 7 bases, J shed 7 bases, and the junction held 9 bases outside the gene matches. CDR3 sequence reads: CASTQGTGASGYTF. DNA of the CDR3: TGTGCCAGCACCCAGGGGACAGGGGCGTCTGGCTACACCTTC.

In this sample, this clonotype turned up many times. In DNA form, the CDR3 reads TGCAGTGCTACCCACGCCGCCTCCTACGAGCAGTACTTC. This sequence encodes CSATHAASYEQYF. The chain joins TRBV20-1 to TRBJ2-7; unclear D gene. Trimming stripped 4 bases from V and 0 bases from J, with 10 bases between. There are 13 residues in the CDR3. CDR1 is DFQATT and CDR2 is SNEGSKA in the germline V gene (reference sequence).

The CDR3: CSARGTSSTDTQYF. The DNA of the CDR3 is TGCAGTGCTAGAGGGACTAGCAGCACAGATACGCAGTATTTT. This rearrangement joins TRBV20-1 to TRBJ2-3; TRBD2 matches at 8 bases. Germline loops: CDR1 DFQATT, CDR2 SNEGSKA (reference sequence). The junction had 0 bases not matched to a gene; V was cut back by 1 base and J by 0 bases. The CDR3 is 14 amino acids.

The V and J genes are TRBV29-1 and TRBJ2-7, with unresolved D. The V gene's germline CDR1 is SQVTM and CDR2 ANQGSEA. The CDR3 has 15 residues. Trimming removed 3 bases at V and 7 bases at J, with 22 bases between. The CDR3 DNA reads TGCAGCGTTGATCTTCCGGCGGTAACCTACAATGAGCAGTACTTC. Amino acid sequence: CSVDLPAVTYNEQYF.

This clonotype was seen just once. The CDR3 spells CSARSTSVYYEQYF. DNA for the CDR3: TGCAGTGCTAGAAGCACTAGCGTATACTACGAGCAGTACTTC. This chain uses TRBV20-1 with TRBJ2-7, with TRBD2 matching over 7 bases. CDR1 and CDR2 from the germline V gene are DFQATT and SNEGSKA (reference sequence). This CDR3 comprises 14 residues. V lost 2 bases and J lost 3; bases outside the gene matches: 7.

This clonotype was found many times. Here the CDR3 DNA reads TGTGCCAGCAGCCACCAGAAGCGCAGGGTGGGTTCACCCCTCCACTTT. Residues: CASSHQKRRVGSPLHF. The J gene is TRBJ1-6, the V gene TRBV7-9, with D possibly matching TRBD1 (5 bases). The CDR3 sequence is 16 residues long. With 5 bases removed from V and 9 bases from J, the gap between germline ends came to 20 bases. Germline values: CDR1 SEHNR, CDR2 FQNEAQ (reference sequence).

J is TRBJ2-7 and V is TRBV27; D is tentatively TRBD1 or TRBD2 (5 bases each). This CDR3 comprises 15 residues. CDR1 is MNHEY and CDR2 is SMNVEV in the germline V gene (reference sequence). Trimming removed 5 bases at V and 3 bases at J, with 17 bases between. CDR3: CASSMGLASNYEQYF. CDR3 coding DNA: TGTGCCAGCAGTATGGGGCTAGCCAGCAACTACGAGCAGTACTTC.

The chain has TRBV7-9 and TRBJ1-2; D is ambiguous. V lost 0 bases and J lost 0, with 23 bases in between. Germline V gene data show CDR1 as SEHNR and CDR2 as FQNEAQ (reference sequence). CDR3 length: 20 residues. CDR3 nucleotide sequence: TGTGCCAGCAGCTTAGCGAGGTGGACCAGACGAGAAACCTCTAACTATGGCTACACCTTC. It encodes CASSLARWTRRETSNYGYTF.

This rearrangement joins TRBV10-1 to TRBJ2-5; tentatively, D is TRBD1 or TRBD2 (5 bases each). This CDR3 is built from 14 residues. Trimming removed 4 bases from V and 3 bases from J, with 12 bases in between. Germline loops: CDR1 WNHNN, CDR2 SYGVQD (reference sequence). The CDR3 here is CASSVQGPEETQYF. The CDR3, as DNA: TGCGCCAGCAGTGTGCAGGGACCCGAAGAGACCCAGTACTTC.

Comment on this clonotype: At one boundary the junction diverges from the germline segment, which might be a read error. This rearrangement joins TRBV28 to TRBJ2-7, with D tentatively TRBD2 (5 bases). The CDR3 contains 11 residues. Germline-derived CDR1 and CDR2 are MDHEN and SYDVKM. CDR3 region: CASSLKGERYF. The DNA of the CDR3 is TGTGCCAGCAGTTTAAAGGGAGAGCGGTACTTC. Using reference TRBV28 and TRBJ2-7 for the parts outside the CDR3, the full variable domain is DVKVTQSSRYLVKRTGEKVFLECVQDMDHENMFWYRQDPGLGLRLIYFSYDVKMKEKGDIPEGYSVSREKKERFSLILESASTNQTSMYLCASSLKGERYFGPGTRLTVT.

The chain links TRBV15 to TRBJ1-1, with D unresolved. The CDR3 totals 12 residues. From germline, CDR1 is LNHNV and CDR2 YYDKDF (reference sequence). V was cut by 3 bases and J by 3 bases, with 5 bases left in between. The DNA of the CDR3 is TGTGCCACCAGCAGGGAAGACACTGAAGCTTTCTTT. This translates into CATSREDTEAFF.

For this clonotype: Since a much larger clone is just one base distant, this may be a read error. The chain combines TRBV29-1 with TRBJ2-3, with 8 positions matching TRBD2. The CDR3 is made up of 14 amino acids. The germline V gene encodes CDR1 SQVTM and CDR2 ANQGSEA. The V and J ends lost 5 bases and 4 bases, in that order; junction bases with no gene match: 8. The CDR3 here is CSVKGSGVSDTQYF. The DNA of the CDR3 is TGCAGCGTTAAAGGTAGCGGGGTGTCAGATACGCAGTATTTT.

This clonotype was observed once. A much more abundant neighbour one base away suggests this may be a read error. The chain is built from TRBV29-1 and TRBJ2-1, with TRBD2 matching 9 bases. The better agreement between TRBJ2-7 and the DNA end casts doubt on the J call. The CDR3 is 15 amino acids. Germline loops: CDR1 SQVTM, CDR2 ANQGSEA. CDR3: CSVLSGTSSYNEQYF. For the CDR3, the DNA is TGCAGCGTCCTCTCTGGGACTAGCTCCTACAATGAGCAGTACTTC.

A few counts support this clonotype. V is TRBV3-1 and J is TRBJ2-1; unclear D gene. This CDR3 contains 13 residues. The V end lost 0 bases, the J end lost 9 bases, and 9 bases lay between the germline ends. Germline loops: CDR1 LGHDT, CDR2 YNNKEL (reference sequence). The chain's CDR3 is CASSQDSSGEQFF. CDR3 nucleotides: TGTGCCAGCAGCCAAGATTCGTCGGGTGAGCAGTTCTTC.

This clonotype was detected a few times. This chain links TRBV5-1 with TRBJ2-7; D ambiguous. V lost 2 bases and J lost 1, with 13 bases in between. Germline loops: CDR1 SGHRS, CDR2 YFSETQ. The CDR3 consists of 15 residues. As DNA, the CDR3 is TGCGCCAGCAGCTTAGGACCTGCATATTCCTACGAGCAGTACTTC. This gives the protein CASSLGPAYSYEQYF.